Included here is one T cell receptor (beta chain) sequence, with context. The authors' processing: It was from reference gene primer amplification that nucleated cell counts were estimated. Assay used: immunoSEQ multiplex PCR; TCRdb lists only in-frame clones, some missing. That table gives V, J and clone size, and the DNA gave D and trimming. Among around 310,000 clones, about 89% were seen once, and the ten largest hold around 13%. This record belongs to a study of blood T cell repertoires in COVID-19. Study as a whole: PBMCs, B-cell-depleted T cells, or T cells provided the cDNA or gDNA that made up the material.

This CDR3 has 15 residues. V was pared by 9 bases and J by 8 bases, with 21 bases between. Germline CDR1 reads KGHDR; CDR2 reads SFDVKD. The source is a woman aged 55-69 years with acute or convalescent COVID-19. Sequencing used peripheral blood. The V gene is TRBV24-1, the J gene TRBJ2-2; tentatively, D is TRBD1 (6 bases). CDR3 amino acids: CATRPGQRATGELFF. The CDR3, as DNA: TGTGCCACCCGCCCGGGACAACGAGCAACGGGGGAGCTGTTTTTT.